A selection of T cell receptor beta chains follows, all from one sample in a study of human T cells and chemical hapten exposure. TCRdb re-derived calls from the RACE reads in MiXCR, one entry per CDR3 protein. Here the sample spans 75,000 to 100,000 distinct CDR3 sequences, 9.5% to 15% being singletons. The material sequenced was whole blood, taken in connection with sensitization to the hapten diphenylcyclopropenone (DPC). The receptor source for this set is a middle-aged woman with alopecia areata. Some clones in this sample may be carry-over from other donors' samples. The CDR3 runs from the conserved cysteine through the conserved F or W. D genes are given only for firm matches. Clone size appears in some rows only: once, few, many, or a class for an expanded clone.

TRBV6-2/TRBV6-3	few	TRBJ2-4	-	TGTGCCAGCAGTCCACAGGGAGCCAAAAACATTCAGTACTTC	CASSPQGAKNIQYF
TRBV7-8	many	TRBJ2-7	-	TGTGCCAGCAGCTTAGGAGATCCCGCGGCTAGGCGGCGGGACGAGCAGTACTTC	CASSLGDPAARRRDEQYF
TRBV4-2	few	TRBJ2-1	TRBD2	TGTGCCAGCAGCCAAGCCAGGGCTAGCGGGAGTTATGGTGATGAGCAGTTCTTC	CASSQARASGSYGDEQFF
TRBV28	-	TRBJ2-3	-	TGTGCCAGCAGTTTACCCAACCTACCAGATACGCAGTATTTT	CASSLPNLPDTQYF
TRBV9	-	TRBJ2-7	TRBD2	TGTGCCAGCAGCGGGGGACTAGCGGGAGCCTACGAGCAGTACTTC	CASSGGLAGAYEQYF
TRBV28	-	TRBJ2-3	-	TGTGCCAGCAGCTTAGCGTATACGCAGTATTTT	CASSLAYTQYF
TRBV6-5	-	TRBJ1-2	-	TGTGCCAGCAGTTACTCGCCAGGGTCGGGCGGTGGCTACACCTTC	CASSYSPGSGGGYTF
TRBV28	-	TRBJ1-5	-	TGTGCCAGCAGTTTCGGGCGAGGTATTCAGCCCCAGCATTTT	CASSFGRGIQPQHF
TRBV6-5	many	TRBJ2-3	-	TGTGCCAGCAGTCCCGGGGCTAGCACAGATACGCAGTATTTT	CASSPGASTDTQYF
TRBV3-1	many	TRBJ1-2	-	TGTGCCAGCAGCCCCAGAGAAGTGGGTCTTAATGGCTACACCTTC	CASSPREVGLNGYTF
TRBV6-2/TRBV6-3	few	TRBJ1-2	-	TGTGCCAGCAGTTACTCAACCTATGGCTACACCTTC	CASSYSTYGYTF
TRBV6-5	-	TRBJ1-2	-	TGTGCCAGCAGTGGCCCCAACCTTCTCGGAGGCTACACCTTC	CASSGPNLLGGYTF